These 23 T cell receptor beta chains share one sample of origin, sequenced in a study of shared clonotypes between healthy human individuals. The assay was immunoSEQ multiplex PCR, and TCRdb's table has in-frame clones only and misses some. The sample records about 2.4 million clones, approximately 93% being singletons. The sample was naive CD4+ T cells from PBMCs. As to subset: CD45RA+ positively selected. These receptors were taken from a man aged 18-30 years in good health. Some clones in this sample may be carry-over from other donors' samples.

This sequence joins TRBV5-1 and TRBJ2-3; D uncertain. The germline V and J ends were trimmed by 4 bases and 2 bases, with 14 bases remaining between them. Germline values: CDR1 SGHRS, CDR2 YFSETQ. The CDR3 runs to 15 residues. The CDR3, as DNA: TGCGCCAGCAGCCCCTCAAGTACCCTCACAGATACGCAGTATTTT. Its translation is CASSPSSTLTDTQYF.

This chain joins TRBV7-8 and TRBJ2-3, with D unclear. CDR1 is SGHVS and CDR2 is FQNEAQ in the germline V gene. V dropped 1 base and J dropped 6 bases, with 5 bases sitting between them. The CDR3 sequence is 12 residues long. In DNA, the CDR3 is TGTGCCAGCAGCTTAGAGACGGATACGCAGTATTTT. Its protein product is CASSLETDTQYF.

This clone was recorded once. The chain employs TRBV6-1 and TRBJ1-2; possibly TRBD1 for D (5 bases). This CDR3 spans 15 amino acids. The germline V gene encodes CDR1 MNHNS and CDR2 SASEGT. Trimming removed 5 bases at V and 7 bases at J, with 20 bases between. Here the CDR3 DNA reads TGTGCCAGCAGTACCCGACATCGGGACCTTGCTGGCTACACCTTC. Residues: CASSTRHRDLAGYTF.

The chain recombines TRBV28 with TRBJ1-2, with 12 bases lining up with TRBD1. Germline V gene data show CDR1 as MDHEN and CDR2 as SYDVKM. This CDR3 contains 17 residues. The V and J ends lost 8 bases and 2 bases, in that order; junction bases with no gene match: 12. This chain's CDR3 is CASYKVGDRGPNYGYTF. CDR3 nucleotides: TGTGCCAGCTATAAGGTTGGGGACAGGGGGCCAAACTATGGCTACACCTTC.

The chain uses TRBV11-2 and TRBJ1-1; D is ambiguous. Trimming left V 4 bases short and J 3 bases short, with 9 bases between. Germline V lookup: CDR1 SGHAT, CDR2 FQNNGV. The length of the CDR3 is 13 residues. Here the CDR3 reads CASSYIGDTEAFF. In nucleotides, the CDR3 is TGTGCCAGCAGCTACATAGGCGACACTGAAGCTTTCTTT.

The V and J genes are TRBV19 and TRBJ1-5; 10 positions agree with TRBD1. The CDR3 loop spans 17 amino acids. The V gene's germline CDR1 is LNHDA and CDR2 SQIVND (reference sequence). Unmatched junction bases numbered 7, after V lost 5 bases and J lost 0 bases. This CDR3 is CASSRDRGRYSNQPQHF. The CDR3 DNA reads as TGTGCCAGTAGTCGGGACAGGGGCCGGTATAGCAATCAGCCCCAGCATTTT.

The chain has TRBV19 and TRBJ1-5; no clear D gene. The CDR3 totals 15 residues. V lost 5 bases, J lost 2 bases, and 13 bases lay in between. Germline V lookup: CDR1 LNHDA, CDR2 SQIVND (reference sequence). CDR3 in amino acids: CASSSVGFRNQPQHF. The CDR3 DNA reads TGTGCCAGTAGTTCCGTAGGTTTTCGCAATCAGCCCCAGCATTTT.

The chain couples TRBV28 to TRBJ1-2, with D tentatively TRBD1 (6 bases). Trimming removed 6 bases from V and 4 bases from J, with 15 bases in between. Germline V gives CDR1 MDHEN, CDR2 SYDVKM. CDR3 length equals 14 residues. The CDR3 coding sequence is TGTGCCAGCAGGGGCCACGACAGGTCCTATGGCTACACCTTC. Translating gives CASRGHDRSYGYTF.

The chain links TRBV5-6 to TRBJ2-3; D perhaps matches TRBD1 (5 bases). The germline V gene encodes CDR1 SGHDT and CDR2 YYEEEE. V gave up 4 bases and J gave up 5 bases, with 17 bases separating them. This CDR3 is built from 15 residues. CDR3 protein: CASSPMVGAGDTQYF. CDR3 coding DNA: TGTGCCAGCAGCCCAATGGTAGGGGCAGGAGATACGCAGTATTTT.

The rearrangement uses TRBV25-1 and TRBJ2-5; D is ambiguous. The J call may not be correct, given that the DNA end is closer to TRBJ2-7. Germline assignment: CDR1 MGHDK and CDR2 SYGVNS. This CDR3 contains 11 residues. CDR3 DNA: TGTGCCAGCAGTGCCCGGTACGAGCAGTACTTC. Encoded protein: CASSARYEQYF.

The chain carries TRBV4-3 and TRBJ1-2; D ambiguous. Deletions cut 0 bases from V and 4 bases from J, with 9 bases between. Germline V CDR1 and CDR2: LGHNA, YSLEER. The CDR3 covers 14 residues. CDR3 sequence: CASSQDLVSYGYTF. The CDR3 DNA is TGCGCCAGCAGCCAAGATTTAGTAAGCTATGGCTACACCTTC.

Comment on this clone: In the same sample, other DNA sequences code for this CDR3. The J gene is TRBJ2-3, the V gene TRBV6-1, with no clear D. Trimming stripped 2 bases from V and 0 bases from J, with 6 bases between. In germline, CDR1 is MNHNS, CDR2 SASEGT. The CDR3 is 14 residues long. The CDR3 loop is CASSETVSTDTQYF. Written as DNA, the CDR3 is TGTGCCAGCAGTGAAACCGTTAGCACAGATACGCAGTATTTT.

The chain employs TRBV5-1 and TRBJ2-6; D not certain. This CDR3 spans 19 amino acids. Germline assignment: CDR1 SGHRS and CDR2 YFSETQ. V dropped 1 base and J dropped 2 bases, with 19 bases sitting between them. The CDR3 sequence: CASSLSTRRIPPGANVLTF. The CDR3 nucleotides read TGCGCCAGCAGCTTGTCCACGAGACGCATACCCCCTGGGGCCAACGTCCTGACTTTC.

CDR3 sequence reads: CATNSGGDYGYTF. For the CDR3, the DNA is TGTGCCACCAACTCGGGGGGGGACTATGGCTACACCTTC. V is TRBV5-4 and J is TRBJ1-2; D is perhaps TRBD1 (5 bases). This CDR3 has 13 residues. V dropped 9 bases and J dropped 3 bases, with 15 bases sitting between them. Germline V lookup: CDR1 SGHNT, CDR2 YYREEE (reference sequence). Filled out from reference TRBV5-4 and TRBJ1-2, the complete variable domain reads ETGVTQSPTHLIKTRGQQVTLRCSSQSGHNTVSWYQQALGQGPQFIFQYYREEENGRGNFPPRFSGLQFPNYSSELNVNALELDDSALYLCATNSGGDYGYTFGSGTRLTVV.

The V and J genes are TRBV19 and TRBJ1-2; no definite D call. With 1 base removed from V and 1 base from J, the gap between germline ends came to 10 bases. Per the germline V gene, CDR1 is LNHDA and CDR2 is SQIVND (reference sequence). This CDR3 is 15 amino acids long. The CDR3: CASSIGQSNNYGYTF. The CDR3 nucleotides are TGTGCCAGTAGTATAGGGCAGAGTAATAACTATGGCTACACCTTC.

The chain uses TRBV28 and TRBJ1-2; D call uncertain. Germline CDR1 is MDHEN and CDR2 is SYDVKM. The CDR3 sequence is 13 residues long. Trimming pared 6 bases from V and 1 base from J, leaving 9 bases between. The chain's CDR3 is CASRRTINYGYTF. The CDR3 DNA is TGTGCCAGCAGACGAACCATTAACTATGGCTACACCTTC.

CDR3 loop: CASSLLSGTEAFF. In nucleotides, the CDR3 is TGTGCCAGCAGCTTACTCAGCGGGACAGAAGCTTTCTTT. The chain is built from TRBV7-3 and TRBJ1-1, with D maybe TRBD1 (6 bases). V dropped 2 bases and J dropped 8 bases, with 12 bases sitting between them. The CDR3 has 13 residues. CDR1 is SGHTA, CDR2 FQGTGA, per germline.

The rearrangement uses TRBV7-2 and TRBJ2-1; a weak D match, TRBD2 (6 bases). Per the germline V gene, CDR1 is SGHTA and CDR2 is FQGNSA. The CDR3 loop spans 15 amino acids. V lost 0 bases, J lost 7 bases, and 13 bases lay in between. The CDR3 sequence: CASSLALGGPNEQFF. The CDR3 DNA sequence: TGTGCCAGCAGCTTAGCTCTGGGGGGACCTAATGAGCAGTTCTTC.

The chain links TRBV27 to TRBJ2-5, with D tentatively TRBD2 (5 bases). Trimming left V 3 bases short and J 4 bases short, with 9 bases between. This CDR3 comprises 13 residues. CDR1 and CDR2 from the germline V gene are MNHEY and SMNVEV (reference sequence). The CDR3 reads CASSFRTGETQYF. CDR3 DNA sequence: TGTGCCAGCAGTTTTCGGACTGGAGAGACCCAGTACTTC.

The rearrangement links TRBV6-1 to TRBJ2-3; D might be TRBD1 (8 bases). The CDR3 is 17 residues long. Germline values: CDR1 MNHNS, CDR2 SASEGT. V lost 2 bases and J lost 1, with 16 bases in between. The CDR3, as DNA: TGTGCCAGCAGTGAATCTACAGGGGGGGGAGGCACAGATACGCAGTATTTT. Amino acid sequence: CASSESTGGGGTDTQYF.

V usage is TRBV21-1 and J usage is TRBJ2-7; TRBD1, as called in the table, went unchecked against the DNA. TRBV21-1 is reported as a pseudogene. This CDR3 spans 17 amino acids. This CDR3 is CASSKALAGGRFYEQYF. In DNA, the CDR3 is TGTGCCAGCAGCAAAGCGCTGGCAGGGGGGAGATTTTACGAGCAGTACTTC.

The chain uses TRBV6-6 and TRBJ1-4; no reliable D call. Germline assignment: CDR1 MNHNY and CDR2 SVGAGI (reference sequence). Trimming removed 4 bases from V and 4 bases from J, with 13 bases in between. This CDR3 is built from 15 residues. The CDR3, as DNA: TGTGCCAGCAGTTCAATTTACAGCCTTAATGAAAAACTGTTTTTT. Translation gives CASSSIYSLNEKLFF.

CDR3 sequence reads: CASRDGAGDQPQHF. The CDR3 coding sequence is TGTGCCAGCAGGGACGGGGCGGGGGATCAGCCCCAGCATTTT. This chain connects TRBV6-1 to TRBJ1-5; D perhaps matches TRBD1 (5 bases). CDR1 is MNHNS and CDR2 is SASEGT in the germline V gene. The V and J ends lost 6 bases and 5 bases respectively, with 14 bases between them. This CDR3 has 14 amino acids.